A single TCR beta chain is shown here with its context. Its antigen remains unknown. The sample originates from a study of cytomegalovirus exposure and HLA in healthy donors. General study findings and limits: Common viral pathogens were later found to be apparently linked to several of the most significant clusters. Segments of the TCR beta V type were, in most cases, productive about 90% or about 30% of the time in an earlier analysis. Most subjects had HLA-A and HLA-B alleles reportedly predicted accurately by TCR beta sequences. Immune exposure data for these donors was limited to CMV serostatus.

Germline CDR1 MNHNY, CDR2 SVGAGI (reference sequence). CDR3 length equals 13 residues. V lost 7 bases and J 1 base, leaving 10 bases between the germline ends. With 60 Vbeta and 13 Jbeta primers, the PCR was carried out. This table comes from immunoSEQ multiplex PCR, and its TCRdb copy is limited to in-frame clones, with some not included. The sample consists of 75,000 to 100,000 clones, approximately 79% of them appearing once. The TCR comes from a male donor in good health and CMV-seronegative. The sequenced sample was PBMCs. V and J are TRBV6-6 and TRBJ1-1; weak D call: TRBD1 (5 bases). CDR3 amino acids: CASTTTENTEAFF. Written as DNA, the CDR3 is TGTGCCAGCACCACGACAGAGAACACTGAAGCTTTCTTT.